Described below is a single T cell receptor (beta chain) sequence and its context. The data originate from a study of blood T cell repertoires in COVID-19. Overall study: COVID-19 samples from acute and convalescent phases originated in the United States, Italy and Spain. The cDNA or gDNA used as material had been derived from T cells, B-cell-depleted T cells, or PBMCs.

V was clipped by 4 bases and J by 4 bases, with 10 bases between them. Germline assignment: CDR1 MDHEN and CDR2 SYDVKM. This CDR3 spans 13 amino acids. Original processing notes: Amplification from reference gene primers served as the basis for estimated nucleated cell counts. The assay was immunoSEQ multiplex PCR, and TCRdb's table has in-frame clones only and misses some. V, J and clone size are those of that table, while D and trimming were read from the DNA. The data show around 140,000 clones, with approximately 80% seen just once and 16% held by the top ten. The sample taken for sequencing was peripheral blood. This sequence was found in a man aged 45-65 years with acute or convalescent COVID-19. The rearrangement links TRBV28 to TRBJ1-2; the D gene is possibly TRBD1 (6 bases). The DNA for the CDR3 is TGTGCCAGCAGTTCACGGGGGGCCTATGGCTACACCTTC. This translates into CASSSRGAYGYTF.